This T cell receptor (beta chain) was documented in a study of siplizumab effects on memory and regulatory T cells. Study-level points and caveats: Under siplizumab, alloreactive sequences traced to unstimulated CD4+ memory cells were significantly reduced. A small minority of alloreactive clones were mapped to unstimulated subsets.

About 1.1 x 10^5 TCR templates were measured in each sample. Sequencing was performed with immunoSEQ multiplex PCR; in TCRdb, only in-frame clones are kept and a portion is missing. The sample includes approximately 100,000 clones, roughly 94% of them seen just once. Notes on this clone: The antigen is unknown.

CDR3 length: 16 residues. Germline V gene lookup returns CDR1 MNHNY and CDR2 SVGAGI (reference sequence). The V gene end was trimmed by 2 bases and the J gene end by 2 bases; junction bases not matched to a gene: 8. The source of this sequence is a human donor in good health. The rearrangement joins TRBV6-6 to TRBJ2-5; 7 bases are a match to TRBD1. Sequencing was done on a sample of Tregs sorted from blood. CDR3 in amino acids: CASSYPRQGNQETQYF. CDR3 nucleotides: TGTGCCAGCAGTTACCCAAGACAGGGTAATCAAGAGACCCAGTACTTC.